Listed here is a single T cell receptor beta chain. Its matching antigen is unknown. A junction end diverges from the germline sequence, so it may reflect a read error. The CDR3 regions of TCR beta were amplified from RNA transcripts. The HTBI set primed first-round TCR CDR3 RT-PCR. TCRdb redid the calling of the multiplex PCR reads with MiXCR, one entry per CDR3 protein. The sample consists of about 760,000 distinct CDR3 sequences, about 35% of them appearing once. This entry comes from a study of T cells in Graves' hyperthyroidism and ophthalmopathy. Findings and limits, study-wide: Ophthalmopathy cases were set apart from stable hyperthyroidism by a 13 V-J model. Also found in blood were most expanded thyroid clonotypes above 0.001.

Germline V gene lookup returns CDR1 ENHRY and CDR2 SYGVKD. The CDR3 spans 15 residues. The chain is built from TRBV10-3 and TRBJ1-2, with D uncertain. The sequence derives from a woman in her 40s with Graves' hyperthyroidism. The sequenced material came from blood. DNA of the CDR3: TGTGCCAGCAGTTATCGGCTAAACCCCCCTTATGGCTACACCTTC. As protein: CASSYRLNPPYGYTF.